This record covers a single T cell receptor (beta chain). Antigen: not known. This sample was taken from a study of STAT5B mutations in CD4+ large granular lymphocyte leukemia. The protocol was immunoSEQ multiplex PCR, while the TCRdb copy is restricted to in-frame clones and leaves out a portion. The sample carries about 40,000 clones, 81% recorded once. Germline trimming cut 5 bases from V and 13 bases from J; bases unmatched to any gene: 17. There are 15 residues in the CDR3. CDR1 is SGHTA, CDR2 FQGNSA, per germline. Overall study results and limits: CD4-sorted patient repertoires seemed more clonal than healthy CD4+ repertoires.

The clonotype originates from a human donor in good health. Sequenced material: CD4+ T cells from blood buffy coats. This chain connects TRBV7-2 to TRBJ1-1, with 9 bases matching TRBD1. In DNA form, the CDR3 reads TGTGCCAGCAGCCCAGGAATTTGGACAGGGGAGTCGGGTTTCTTT. It specifies CASSPGIWTGESGFF.